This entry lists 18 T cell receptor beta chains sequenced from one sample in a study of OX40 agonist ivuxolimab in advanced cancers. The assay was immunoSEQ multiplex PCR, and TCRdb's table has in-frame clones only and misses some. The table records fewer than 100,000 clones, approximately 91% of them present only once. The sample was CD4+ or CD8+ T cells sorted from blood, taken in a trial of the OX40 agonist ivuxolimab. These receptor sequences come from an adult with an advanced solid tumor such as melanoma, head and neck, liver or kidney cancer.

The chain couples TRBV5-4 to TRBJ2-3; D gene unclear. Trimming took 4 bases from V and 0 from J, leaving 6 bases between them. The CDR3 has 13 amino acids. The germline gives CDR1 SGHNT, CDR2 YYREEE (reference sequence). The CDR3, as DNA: TGTGCCAGCAGCACCGGAAGCACAGATACGCAGTATTTT. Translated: CASSTGSTDTQYF. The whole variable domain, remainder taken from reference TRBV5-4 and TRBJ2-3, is ETGVTQSPTHLIKTRGQQVTLRCSSQSGHNTVSWYQQALGQGPQFIFQYYREEENGRGNFPPRFSGLQFPNYSSELNVNALELDDSALYLCASSTGSTDTQYFGPGTRLTVL.

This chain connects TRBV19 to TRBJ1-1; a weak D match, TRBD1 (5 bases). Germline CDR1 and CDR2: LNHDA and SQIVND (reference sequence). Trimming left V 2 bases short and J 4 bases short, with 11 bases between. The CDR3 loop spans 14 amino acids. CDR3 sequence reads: CASSILRGPTEAFF. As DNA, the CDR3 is TGTGCCAGTAGTATACTCCGGGGCCCCACTGAAGCTTTCTTT.

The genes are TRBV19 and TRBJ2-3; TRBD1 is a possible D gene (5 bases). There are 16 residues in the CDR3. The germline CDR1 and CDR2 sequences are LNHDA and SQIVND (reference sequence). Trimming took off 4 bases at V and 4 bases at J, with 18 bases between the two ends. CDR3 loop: CASSKHRMLVADTQYF. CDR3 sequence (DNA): TGTGCCAGTAGTAAGCACAGGATGCTTGTGGCAGATACGCAGTATTTT.

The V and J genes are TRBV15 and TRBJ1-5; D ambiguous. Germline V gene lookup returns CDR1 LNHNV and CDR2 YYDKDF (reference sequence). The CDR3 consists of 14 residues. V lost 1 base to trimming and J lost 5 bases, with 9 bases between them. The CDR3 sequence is CATSRGGGDQPQHF. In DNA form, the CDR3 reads TGTGCCACCAGCAGAGGGGGTGGGGATCAGCCCCAGCATTTT. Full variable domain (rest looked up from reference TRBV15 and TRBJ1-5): DAMVIQNPRYQVTQFGKPVTLSCSQTLNHNVMYWYQQKSSQAPKLLFHYYDKDFNNEADTPDNFQSRRPNTSFCFLDIRSPGLGDTAMYLCATSRGGGDQPQHFGDGTRLSIL.

DNA for the CDR3: TGTGCCAGCAGTACCCCTGGCCAGCCCCAGCATTTT. Encoded protein: CASSTPGQPQHF. The chain links TRBV28 to TRBJ1-5; D gene ambiguous. This CDR3 has 12 amino acids. V was trimmed by 5 bases and J by 7 bases, leaving 9 bases between them. The germline V gene has CDR1 MDHEN and CDR2 SYDVKM.

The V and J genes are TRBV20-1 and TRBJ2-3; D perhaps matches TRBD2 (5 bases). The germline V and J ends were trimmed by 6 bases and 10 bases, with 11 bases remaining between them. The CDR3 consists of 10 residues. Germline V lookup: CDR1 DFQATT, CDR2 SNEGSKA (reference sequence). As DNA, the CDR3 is TGCAGTGCCCCACTAGTGGCGCAGTATTTT. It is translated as CSAPLVAQYF.

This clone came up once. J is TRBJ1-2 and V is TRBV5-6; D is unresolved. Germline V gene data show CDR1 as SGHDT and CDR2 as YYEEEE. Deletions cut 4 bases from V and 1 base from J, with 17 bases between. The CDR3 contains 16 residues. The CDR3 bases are TGTGCCAGCAGCCCTATTATGTCGTCCATTAACTATGGCTACACCTTC. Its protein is CASSPIMSSINYGYTF.

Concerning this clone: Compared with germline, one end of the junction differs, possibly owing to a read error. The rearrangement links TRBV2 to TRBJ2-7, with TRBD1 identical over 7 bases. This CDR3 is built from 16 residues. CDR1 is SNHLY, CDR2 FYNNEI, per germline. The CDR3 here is CASSEEFGTASYEQYF. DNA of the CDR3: TGTGCCAGCAGCGAAGAGTTTGGGACAGCTTCCTACGAGCAGTACTTC. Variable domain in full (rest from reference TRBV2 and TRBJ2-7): EPEVTQTPSHQVTQMGQEVILRCVPISNHLYFYWYRQILGQKVEFLVSFYNNEISEKSEIFDDQFSVERPDGSNFTLKIRSTKLEDSAMYFCASSEEFGTASYEQYFGPGTRLTVT.

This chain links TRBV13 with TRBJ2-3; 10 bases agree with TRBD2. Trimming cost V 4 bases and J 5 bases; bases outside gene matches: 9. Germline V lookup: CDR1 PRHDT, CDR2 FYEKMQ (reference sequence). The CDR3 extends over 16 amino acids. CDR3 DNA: TGTGCCAGCAGCTCCACGCTAGCGGGGGACAAAGATACGCAGTATTTT. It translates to CASSSTLAGDKDTQYF. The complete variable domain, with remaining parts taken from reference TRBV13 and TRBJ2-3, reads AAGVIQSPRHLIKEKRETATLKCYPIPRHDTVYWYQQGPGQDPQFLISFYEKMQSDKGSIPDRFSAQQFSDYHSELNMSSLELGDSALYFCASSSTLAGDKDTQYFGPGTRLTVL.

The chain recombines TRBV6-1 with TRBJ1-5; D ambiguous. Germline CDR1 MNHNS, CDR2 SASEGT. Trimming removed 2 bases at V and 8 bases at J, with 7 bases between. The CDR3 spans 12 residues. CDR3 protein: CASSEFGEPQHF. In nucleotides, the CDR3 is TGTGCCAGCAGTGAATTTGGGGAGCCCCAGCATTTT.

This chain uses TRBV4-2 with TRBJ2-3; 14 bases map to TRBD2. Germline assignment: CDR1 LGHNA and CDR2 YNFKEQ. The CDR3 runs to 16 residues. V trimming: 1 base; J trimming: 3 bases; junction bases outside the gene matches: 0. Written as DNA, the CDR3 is TGTGCCAGCAGCCAAGGGACTAGCGGGAGGACAGATACGCAGTATTTT. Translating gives CASSQGTSGRTDTQYF.

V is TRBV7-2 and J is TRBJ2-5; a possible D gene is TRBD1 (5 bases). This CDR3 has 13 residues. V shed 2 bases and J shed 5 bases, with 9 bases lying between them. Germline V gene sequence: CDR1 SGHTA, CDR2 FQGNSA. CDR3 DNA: TGTGCCAGCAGCTTAATGACAGCGGAGACCCAGTACTTC. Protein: CASSLMTAETQYF.

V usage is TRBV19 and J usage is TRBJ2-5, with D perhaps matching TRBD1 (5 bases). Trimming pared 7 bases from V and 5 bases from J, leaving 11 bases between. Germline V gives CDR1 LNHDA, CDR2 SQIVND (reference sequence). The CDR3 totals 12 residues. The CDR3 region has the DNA TGTGCCAGTAAACCCAGGGCTGAGACCCAGTACTTC. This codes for CASKPRAETQYF.

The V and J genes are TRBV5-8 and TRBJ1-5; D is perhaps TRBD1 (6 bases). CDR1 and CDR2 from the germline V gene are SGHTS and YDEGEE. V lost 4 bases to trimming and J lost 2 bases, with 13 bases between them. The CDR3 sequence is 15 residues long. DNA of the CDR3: TGTGCCAGCAGCGCCCGACAGGCAGGCAATCAGCCCCAGCATTTT. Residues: CASSARQAGNQPQHF.

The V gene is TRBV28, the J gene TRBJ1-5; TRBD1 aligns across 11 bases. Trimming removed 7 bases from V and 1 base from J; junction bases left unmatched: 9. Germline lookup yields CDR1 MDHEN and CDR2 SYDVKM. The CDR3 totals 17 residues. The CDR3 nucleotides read TGTGCCAGCACCGTCCGGGACAGGGGGGTAAGCAATCAGCCCCAGCATTTT. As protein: CASTVRDRGVSNQPQHF.

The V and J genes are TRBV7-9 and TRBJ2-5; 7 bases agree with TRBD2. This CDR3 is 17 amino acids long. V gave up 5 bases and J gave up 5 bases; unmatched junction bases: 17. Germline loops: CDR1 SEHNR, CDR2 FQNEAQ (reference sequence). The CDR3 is CASSPGLGAGSRETQYF. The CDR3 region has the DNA TGTGCCAGCAGCCCCGGATTGGGAGCGGGATCACGGGAGACCCAGTACTTC.

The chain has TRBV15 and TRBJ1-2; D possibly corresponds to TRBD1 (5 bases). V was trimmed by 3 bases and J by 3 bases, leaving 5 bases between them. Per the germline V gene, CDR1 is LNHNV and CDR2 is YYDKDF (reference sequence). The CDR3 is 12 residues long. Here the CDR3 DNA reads TGTGCCACCAGCAGGGGGGACTATGGCTACACCTTC. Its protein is CATSRGDYGYTF.

CDR3 loop: CSVEYGAGELFF. CDR3 DNA: TGCAGCGTTGAATACGGAGCCGGGGAGCTGTTTTTT. The rearrangement links TRBV29-1 to TRBJ2-2; D not resolved. The germline V gene encodes CDR1 SQVTM and CDR2 ANQGSEA. Between the trimmed V and J ends, which lost 2 bases and 6 bases, there was a span of 7 bases. The CDR3 extends over 12 amino acids.